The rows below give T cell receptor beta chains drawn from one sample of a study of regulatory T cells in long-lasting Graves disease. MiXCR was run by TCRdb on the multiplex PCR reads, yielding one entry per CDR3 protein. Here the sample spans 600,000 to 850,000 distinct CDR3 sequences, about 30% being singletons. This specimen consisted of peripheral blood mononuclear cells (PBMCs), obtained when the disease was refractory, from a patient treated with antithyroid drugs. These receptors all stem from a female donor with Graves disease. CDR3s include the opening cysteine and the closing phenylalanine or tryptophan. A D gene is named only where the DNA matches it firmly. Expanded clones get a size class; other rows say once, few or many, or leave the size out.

TGTGCCAGCAGCTTGGATGACGGAGGCATTCAGTACTTC | CASSLDDGGIQYF | TRBJ2-4 | many | TRBV11-3 | 13 | NA
TGTGCCAGCAGCTTAAGGGACTTCGGGAGCGAGCAGTACTTC | CASSLRDFGSEQYF | TRBJ2-7 | few | TRBV11-1 | 14 | NA
TGTGCCAGTAGTATCGGGGGGACCAATCAGCCCCAGCATTTT | CASSIGGTNQPQHF | TRBJ1-5 | NA | TRBV19 | 14 | NA
TGCGCCAGCAGCCAGAAACCAGGGGGCAATCAGCCCCAGCATTTT | CASSQKPGGNQPQHF | TRBJ1-5 | NA | TRBV5-1 | 15 | NA
TGTGCCAGTAGTGCCCGCGCGGTGAGTCATTCACCCCTCCACTTT | CASSARAVSHSPLHF | TRBJ1-6 | NA | TRBV19 | 15 | NA
TGTGCCAGCAGAATCAGCCTCAATCAGCCCCAGCATTTT | CASRISLNQPQHF | TRBJ1-5 | few | TRBV28 | 13 | NA
TGTGCCAGCAGTTTAGAAGGGACAGAGTATGGCTACACCTTC | CASSLEGTEYGYTF | TRBJ1-2 | many | TRBV12-3/TRBV12-4 | 14 | TRBD1
TGTGCCAGCAGCTTAGTTTTCCGGACAGGGGTGAACACTGAAGCTTTCTTT | CASSLVFRTGVNTEAFF | TRBJ1-1 | NA | TRBV11-2 | 17 | TRBD1
TGTGCCAGCAGCCGGCAAATGGGCCCCTACGAGCAGTACTTC | CASSRQMGPYEQYF | TRBJ2-7 | few | TRBV11-2 | 14 | NA
TGCGCCAGCAGTCGGAGGGAGGGGAACGAGCAGTACTTC | CASSRREGNEQYF | TRBJ2-7 | many | TRBV5-1 | 13 | TRBD2
TGTGCCAGCAGCCAAGACGCGGGAGAACCCTACGAGCAGTACTTC | CASSQDAGEPYEQYF | TRBJ2-7 | NA | TRBV3-1 | 15 | TRBD2
TGCAGTGCTAGCGGACTAGCACCCGGAGAGCAGTACTTC | CSASGLAPGEQYF | TRBJ2-7 | few | TRBV20-1 | 13 | TRBD2
TGTGCCTGGAGGGACAGCATGAACACTGAAGCTTTCTTT | CAWRDSMNTEAFF | TRBJ1-1 | few | TRBV30 | 13 | NA
TGTGCCAGCAGTTACGCTAGCGGGAGGCCACGAGCCCAGACAGATACGCAGTATTTT | CASSYASGRPRAQTDTQYF | TRBJ2-3 | NA | TRBV6-5 | 19 | TRBD2
TGTGCTAGTGGTTTGAGCGGGAGGGCCTTCGGGGAGCTGTTTTTT | CASGLSGRAFGELFF | TRBJ2-2 | NA | TRBV12-5 | 15 | TRBD2
TGTGCCAGCAGTGTGGCGAGGGGCACTAACTATGGCTACACCTTC | CASSVARGTNYGYTF | TRBJ1-2 | many | TRBV2 | 15 | NA
TGTGCCAGCAGTGACCGGGACACACCGAATGGCTACACCTTC | CASSDRDTPNGYTF | TRBJ1-2 | NA | TRBV6-1 | 14 | NA
TGCAGCGTTGAAGATAAGAATTGGAAATCTAACTATGGCTACACCTTC | CSVEDKNWKSNYGYTF | TRBJ1-2 | NA | TRBV29-1 | 16 | NA
TGTGCCATCAGCCCAGGGTCCATCACCGGGGAGCTGTTTTTT | CAISPGSITGELFF | TRBJ2-2 | many | TRBV10-3 | 14 | NA
TGTGCCAGCAGGCCGGCTACCAATCAGCCCCAGCATTTT | CASRPATNQPQHF | TRBJ1-5 | NA | TRBV12-3/TRBV12-4 | 13 | NA
TGTGCCAGCAGTTTCCCTAAGGGGGCGAACACCGGGGAGCTGTTTTTT | CASSFPKGANTGELFF | TRBJ2-2 | NA | TRBV6-2/TRBV6-3 | 16 | NA
TGCAGCGTTGAAGCGACCGGGAACCCCTACGAGCAGTACTTC | CSVEATGNPYEQYF | TRBJ2-7 | NA | TRBV29-1 | 14 | NA
TGTGCCAGCGGGGACAGGACGAACACTGAAGCTTTCTTT | CASGDRTNTEAFF | TRBJ1-1 | few | TRBV7-8 | 13 | TRBD1
TGTGCCAGCAGTCCCATAGCGGGAGGTTCGTACGAGCAGCACTTC | CASSPIAGGSYEQHF | TRBJ2-7 | NA | TRBV25-1 | 15 | TRBD2
TGTGCCAGTAGTCCAAGGGACAGAACTTTCAACACTGAAGCTTTCTTT | CASSPRDRTFNTEAFF | TRBJ1-1 | few | TRBV19 | 16 | TRBD1
TGCGCCAGCAGCTTGGAAGGTGCGGCAAATCAGCCCCAGCATTTT | CASSLEGAANQPQHF | TRBJ1-5 | NA | TRBV5-1 | 15 | NA
TGTGCCAGCAGCGGGTACGATAGGAGCTACGAGCAGTACTTC | CASSGYDRSYEQYF | TRBJ2-7 | few | TRBV3-1 | 14 | NA
TGTGCCAGCAGTTACCGGGGACAGGGGGCAGATGGCTACACCTTC | CASSYRGQGADGYTF | TRBJ1-2 | few | TRBV6-9 | 15 | TRBD1
TGCAGTGCTAGCGTAGGTGCCGGGGACTATGGCTACACCTTC | CSASVGAGDYGYTF | TRBJ1-2 | NA | TRBV20-1 | 14 | NA
TGTGCCAGCAGTCCAGACGGACTAGCGGGACTCTACTACGAGCAGTACTTC | CASSPDGLAGLYYEQYF | TRBJ2-7 | many | TRBV28 | 17 | TRBD2
TGTGCCAGCAGCTCCCGACAGGGTCCCTCGGGCTACACCTTC | CASSSRQGPSGYTF | TRBJ1-2 | many | TRBV7-9 | 14 | TRBD1
TGTGCCAGCAACCGACAAGGGGGGGGGAGGGACACTGAAGCTTTCTTT | CASNRQGGGRDTEAFF | TRBJ1-1 | few | TRBV28 | 16 | NA
TGCAGCGTGGGGACACCCTCATTT | CSVGTPSF | TRBJ1-1 | few | TRBV29-1 | 8 | NA
TGCAGTGCTGCCCGGACTAGCGGGAAAAACGAGCAGTACTTC | CSAARTSGKNEQYF | TRBJ2-7 | NA | TRBV20-1 | 14 | TRBD2
TGTGCCAGCAGTTTATCTTTCGGGACAGGGGGCCAGCCCCAGCATTTT | CASSLSFGTGGQPQHF | TRBJ1-5 | many | TRBV27 | 16 | TRBD1
TGCAGTGCTAGACCCGCCCGCTCCTACAATGAGCAGTTCTTC | CSARPARSYNEQFF | TRBJ2-1 | NA | TRBV20-1 | 14 | NA
TGTGCCAGCAGCTTGGTTCGTACTGGGAAAGAATACGAGCAGTACTTC | CASSLVRTGKEYEQYF | TRBJ2-7 | few | TRBV5-6 | 16 | NA
TGTGCCATCAGTGAGCCCGACAGCCAAGAGACCCAGTACTTC | CAISEPDSQETQYF | TRBJ2-5 | few | TRBV10-3 | 14 | NA
TGTGCCAGCAGCTTCCGACAGGGTGCCAATGAGCAGTTCTTC | CASSFRQGANEQFF | TRBJ2-1 | NA | TRBV11-3 | 14 | TRBD1
TGTGCCAGCAGTTCTCCCTCGGGACAAATGAACACTGAAGCTTTCTTT | CASSSPSGQMNTEAFF | TRBJ1-1 | few | TRBV12-3/TRBV12-4 | 16 | NA
TGTGCCAGCAGTGGGTTAACAGGTGGGGAGCAGTACTTC | CASSGLTGGEQYF | TRBJ2-7 | many | TRBV2 | 13 | NA
TGCAGTGCCGAAGATAGGGGGCGATCCAACACCGGGGAGCTGTTTTTT | CSAEDRGRSNTGELFF | TRBJ2-2 | NA | TRBV20-1 | 16 | TRBD1
TGCAGCGTTTTCCCTGTGGGTTCCGCGGGCTATGGCTACACCTTC | CSVFPVGSAGYGYTF | TRBJ1-2 | few | TRBV29-1 | 15 | NA
TGTACCAGCAGCCAGGGACAAACCAAAAACATTCAGTACTTC | CTSSQGQTKNIQYF | TRBJ2-4 | NA | TRBV3-1 | 14 | NA